This T cell receptor (beta chain) stems from a study of OX40 agonist ivuxolimab in advanced cancers. Study summary: People in dose escalation had one of these cancers: hepatocellular carcinoma, melanoma, renal cell or head and neck cancer.

Trimming cost V 5 bases and J 2 bases; bases outside gene matches: 8. The CDR3 is made up of 16 amino acids. In germline, CDR1 is LNHDA, CDR2 SQIVND (reference sequence). Of note for this clone: What it binds is not known.

At baseline, cycle 4 day 1, and cycle 7 day 1, blood was sampled. Whole-study findings and limits: CD8+ T cells (on average) carried more expanded clones than CD4+ T cells. Researchers did not establish what antigens the expanded peripheral T cells target.

Only in-frame clones appear in the TCRdb table, and some are missing; sequencing was by immunoSEQ multiplex PCR. The data show some 65,000 clones, 85% seen once. The chain combines TRBV19 with TRBJ2-1, with 8 bases fitting TRBD1. Sequenced material: CD4+ or CD8+ T cells sorted from blood, taken in a trial of the OX40 agonist ivuxolimab. This TCR came from an adult with an advanced solid tumor such as melanoma, head and neck, liver or kidney cancer. The CDR3 nucleotides are TGTGCCAGTAGTCCAAGGGACAGGAATACCTACAATGAGCAGTTCTTC. Amino acids: CASSPRDRNTYNEQFF.